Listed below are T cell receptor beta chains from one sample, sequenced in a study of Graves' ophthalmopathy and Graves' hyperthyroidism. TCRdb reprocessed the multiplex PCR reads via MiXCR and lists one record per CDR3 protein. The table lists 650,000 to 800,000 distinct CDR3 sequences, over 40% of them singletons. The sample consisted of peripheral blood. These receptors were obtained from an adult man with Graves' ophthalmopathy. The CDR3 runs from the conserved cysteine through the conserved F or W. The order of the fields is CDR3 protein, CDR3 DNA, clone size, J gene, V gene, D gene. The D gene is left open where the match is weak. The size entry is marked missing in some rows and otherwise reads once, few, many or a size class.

CDR3: CASSPGQSLSGANVLTF
DNA: TGTGCCAGCAGCCCGGGACAGTCATTATCTGGGGCCAACGTCCTGACTTTC
size: many
J: TRBJ2-6
V: TRBV2
D: TRBD1

CDR3: CASSVDSGTGELFF
DNA: TGTGCCAGCAGCGTAGACTCCGGGACAGGGGAGCTGTTTTTT
size: NA
J: TRBJ2-2
V: TRBV7-8
D: NA

CDR3: CASSYTDSPPYEQYF
DNA: TGTGCCAGCAGTTACACAGACAGTCCGCCCTACGAGCAGTACTTC
size: few
J: TRBJ2-7
V: TRBV10-3
D: NA

CDR3: CSAKGGTGELFF
DNA: TGCAGTGCTAAAGGAGGGACCGGGGAGCTGTTTTTT
size: NA
J: TRBJ2-2
V: TRBV20-1
D: NA

CDR3: CASSIRSGRAHEQYF
DNA: TGTGCCAGTAGTATTAGGAGCGGGAGGGCCCACGAGCAGTACTTC
size: NA
J: TRBJ2-7
V: TRBV19
D: TRBD2

CDR3: CASSLADLTRETQYF
DNA: TGTGCCAGCAGCTTAGCGGACCTCACCCGGGAGACCCAGTACTTC
size: many
J: TRBJ2-5
V: TRBV7-8
D: NA

CDR3: CAISYRGANYGYTF
DNA: TGTGCCATCAGTTACAGGGGTGCCAACTATGGCTACACCTTC
size: many
J: TRBJ1-2
V: TRBV10-3
D: TRBD1

CDR3: CSGQDYGYTF
DNA: TGCAGCGGACAGGACTATGGCTACACCTTC
size: NA
J: TRBJ1-2
V: TRBV29-1
D: NA

CDR3: CASSLPGGNTEAFF
DNA: TGTGCCAGCAGCTTACCAGGGGGGAACACTGAAGCTTTCTTT
size: many
J: TRBJ1-1
V: TRBV7-8
D: TRBD1

CDR3: CASSRGGGDQPQHF
DNA: TGCGCCAGCAGCCGGGGCGGGGGAGATCAGCCCCAGCATTTT
size: many
J: TRBJ1-5
V: TRBV5-1
D: NA

CDR3: CASSLALRTLHF
DNA: TGTGCCAGCAGTTTAGCGCTAAGGACCCTCCACTTT
size: many
J: TRBJ1-6
V: TRBV12-3/TRBV12-4
D: NA

CDR3: CASSLGSRAEAFF
DNA: TGTGCCAGCAGCTTAGGTTCGAGGGCTGAAGCTTTCTTT
size: many
J: TRBJ1-1
V: TRBV7-9
D: NA